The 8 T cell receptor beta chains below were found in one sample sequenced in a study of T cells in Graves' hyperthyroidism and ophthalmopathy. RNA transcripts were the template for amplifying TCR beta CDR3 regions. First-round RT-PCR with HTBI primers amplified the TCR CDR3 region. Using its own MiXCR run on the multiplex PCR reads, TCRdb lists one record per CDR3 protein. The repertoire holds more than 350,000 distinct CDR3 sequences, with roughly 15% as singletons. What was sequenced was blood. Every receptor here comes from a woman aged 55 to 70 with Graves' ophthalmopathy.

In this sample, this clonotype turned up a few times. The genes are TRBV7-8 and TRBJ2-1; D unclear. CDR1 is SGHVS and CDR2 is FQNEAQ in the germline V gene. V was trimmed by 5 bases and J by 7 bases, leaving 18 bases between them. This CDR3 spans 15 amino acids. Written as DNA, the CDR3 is TGTGCCAGCAGCCCCGATCGGACCCTAAGGAATGAGCAGTTCTTC. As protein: CASSPDRTLRNEQFF.

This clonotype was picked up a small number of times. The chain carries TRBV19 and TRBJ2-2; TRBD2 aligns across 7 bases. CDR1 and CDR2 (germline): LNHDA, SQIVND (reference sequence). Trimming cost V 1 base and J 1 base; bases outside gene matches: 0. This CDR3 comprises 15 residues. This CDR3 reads CASSIGGRNTGELFF. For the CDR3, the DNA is TGTGCCAGTAGTATAGGCGGGAGGAACACCGGGGAGCTGTTTTTT.

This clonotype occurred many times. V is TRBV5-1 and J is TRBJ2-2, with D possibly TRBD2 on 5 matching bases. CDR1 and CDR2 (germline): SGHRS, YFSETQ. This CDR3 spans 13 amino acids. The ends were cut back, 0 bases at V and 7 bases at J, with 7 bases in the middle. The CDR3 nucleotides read TGCGCCAGCAGCTTGGCTGGAGGCGGGGAGCTGTTTTTT. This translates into CASSLAGGGELFF.

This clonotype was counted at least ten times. CDR3 region: CASSLTASYEQYF. In DNA form, the CDR3 reads TGTGCCAGCAGTTTAACAGCCTCCTACGAGCAGTACTTC. The chain combines TRBV27 with TRBJ2-7; D unclear. V was pared by 2 bases and J by 0 bases, with 5 bases between. There are 13 residues in the CDR3. Germline V gene lookup returns CDR1 MNHEY and CDR2 SMNVEV (reference sequence).

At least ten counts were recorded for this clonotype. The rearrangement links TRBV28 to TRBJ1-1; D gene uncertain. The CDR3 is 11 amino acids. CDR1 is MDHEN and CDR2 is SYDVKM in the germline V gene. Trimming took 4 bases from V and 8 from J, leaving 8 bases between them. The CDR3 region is CASSSVKEAFF. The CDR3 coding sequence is TGTGCCAGCAGTTCCGTTAAGGAAGCTTTCTTT.

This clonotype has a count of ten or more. This chain's CDR3 is CASSLGGTGGNQPQHF. CDR3 sequence (DNA): TGTGCCAGCAGTTTGGGAGGGACAGGGGGCAATCAGCCCCAGCATTTT. The chain couples TRBV28 to TRBJ1-5; 10 nucleotides match TRBD1. Germline-derived CDR1 and CDR2 are MDHEN and SYDVKM. This CDR3 spans 16 amino acids. Losses at the gene ends were 3 bases for V and 2 bases for J; bases not matched to a gene: 4.

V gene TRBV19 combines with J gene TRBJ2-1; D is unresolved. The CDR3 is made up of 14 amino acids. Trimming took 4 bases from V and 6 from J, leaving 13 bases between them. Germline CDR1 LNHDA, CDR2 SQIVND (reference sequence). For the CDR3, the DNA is TGTGCCAGTAGTACCATCGGCCTAAGCAATGAGCAGTTCTTC. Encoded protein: CASSTIGLSNEQFF. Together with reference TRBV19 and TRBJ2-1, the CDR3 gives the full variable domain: DGGITQSPKYLFRKEGQNVTLSCEQNLNHDAMYWYRQDPGQGLRLIYYSQIVNDFQKGDIAEGYSVSREKKESFPLTVTSAQKNPTAFYLCASSTIGLSNEQFFGPGTRLTVL.

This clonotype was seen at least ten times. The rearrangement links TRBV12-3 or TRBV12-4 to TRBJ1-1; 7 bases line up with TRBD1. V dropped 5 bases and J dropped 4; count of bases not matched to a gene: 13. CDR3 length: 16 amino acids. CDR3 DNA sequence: TGTGCCAGCAGTCTCACTGGAGGGGGCGCAGGCACTGAAGCTTTCTTT. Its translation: CASSLTGGGAGTEAFF.